This T cell receptor (beta chain) was observed in a study of cytomegalovirus exposure and HLA in healthy donors. The PCR used 60 Vbeta and 13 Jbeta primers. The data were produced by immunoSEQ multiplex PCR, yet TCRdb's version contains in-frame clones alone and is incomplete. In the table there are about 110,000 clones, 71% of which are singletons. Study findings and constraints: Later analysis identified 15,000 to 20,000 TCR beta sequences associated with HLA alleles, using a false discovery rate threshold of 0.05. Across all donors, roughly uniform sequencing depth was an assumption of the presence/absence analyses.

Donors were nominally healthy when sampled, though unrecorded immune exposures were likely. Worth noting for this clone: Its antigen is still unknown.

The V gene's germline CDR1 is LNHDA and CDR2 SQIVND (reference sequence). The CDR3 consists of 15 residues. Trimming stripped 2 bases from V and 3 bases from J, with 11 bases between. V and J are TRBV19 and TRBJ2-1; possible D gene TRBD2, 5 bases. Sequences were obtained from PBMCs. The origin of this receptor is a female donor in good health and CMV-seronegative. The CDR3 is CASSIREYRYNEQFF. The CDR3 DNA sequence: TGTGCCAGTAGTATAAGGGAGTACCGCTACAATGAGCAGTTCTTC.